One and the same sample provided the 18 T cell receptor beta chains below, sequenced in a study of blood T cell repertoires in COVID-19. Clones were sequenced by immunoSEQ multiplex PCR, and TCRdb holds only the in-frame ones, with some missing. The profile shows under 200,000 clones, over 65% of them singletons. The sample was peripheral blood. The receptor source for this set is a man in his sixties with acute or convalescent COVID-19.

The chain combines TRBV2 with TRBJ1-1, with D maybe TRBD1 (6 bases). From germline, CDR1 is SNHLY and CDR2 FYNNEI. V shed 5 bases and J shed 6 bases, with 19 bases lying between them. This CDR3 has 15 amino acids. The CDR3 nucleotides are TGTGCCAGCAGTTACCACAGGGACCTCGGCCCTGAAGCTTTCTTT. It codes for CASSYHRDLGPEAFF.

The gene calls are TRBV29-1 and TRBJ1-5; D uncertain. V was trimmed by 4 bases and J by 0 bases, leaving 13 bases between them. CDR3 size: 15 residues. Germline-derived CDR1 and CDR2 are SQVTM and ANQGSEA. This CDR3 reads CSVGGGQNSNQPQHF. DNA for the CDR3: TGCAGCGTTGGGGGAGGGCAGAATAGCAATCAGCCCCAGCATTTT.

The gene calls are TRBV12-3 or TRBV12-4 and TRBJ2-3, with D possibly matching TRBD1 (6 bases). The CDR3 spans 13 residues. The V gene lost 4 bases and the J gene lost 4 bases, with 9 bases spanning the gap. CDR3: CASSSYRADTQYF. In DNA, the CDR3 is TGTGCCAGCAGTTCCTACAGGGCAGATACGCAGTATTTT.

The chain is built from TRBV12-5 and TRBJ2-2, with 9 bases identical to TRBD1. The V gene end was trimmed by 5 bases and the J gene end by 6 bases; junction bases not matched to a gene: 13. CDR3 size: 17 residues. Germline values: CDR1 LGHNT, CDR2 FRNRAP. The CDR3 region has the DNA TGTGCTAGTGGTCTTACCCGGACAGGGGTTATCCCCGGGGAGCTGTTTTTT. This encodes CASGLTRTGVIPGELFF.

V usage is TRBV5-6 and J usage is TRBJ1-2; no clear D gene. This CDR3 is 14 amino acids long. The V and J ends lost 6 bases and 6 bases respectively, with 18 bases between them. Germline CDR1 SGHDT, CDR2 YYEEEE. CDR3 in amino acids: CASNPGVANNGYTF. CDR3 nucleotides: TGTGCCAGCAACCCCGGGGTGGCCAATAATGGCTACACCTTC.

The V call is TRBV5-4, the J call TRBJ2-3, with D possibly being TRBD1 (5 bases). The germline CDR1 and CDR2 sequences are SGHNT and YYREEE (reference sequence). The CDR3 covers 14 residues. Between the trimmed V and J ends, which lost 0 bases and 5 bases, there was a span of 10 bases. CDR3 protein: CASSLARVRDTQYF. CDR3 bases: TGTGCCAGCAGCTTGGCCAGGGTTCGAGATACGCAGTATTTT.

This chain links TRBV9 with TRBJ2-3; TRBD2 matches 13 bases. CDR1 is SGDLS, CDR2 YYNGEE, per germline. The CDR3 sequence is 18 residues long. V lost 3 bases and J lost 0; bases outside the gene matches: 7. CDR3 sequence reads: CASSGRLAGGVSTDTQYF. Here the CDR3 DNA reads TGTGCCAGCAGCGGGAGACTAGCGGGGGGCGTTAGCACAGATACGCAGTATTTT.

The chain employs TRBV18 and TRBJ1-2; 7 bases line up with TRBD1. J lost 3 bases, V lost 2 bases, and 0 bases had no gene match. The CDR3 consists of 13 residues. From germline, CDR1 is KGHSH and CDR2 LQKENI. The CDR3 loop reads CASSPTGDYGYTF. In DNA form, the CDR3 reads TGTGCCAGCTCACCAACAGGGGACTATGGCTACACCTTC.

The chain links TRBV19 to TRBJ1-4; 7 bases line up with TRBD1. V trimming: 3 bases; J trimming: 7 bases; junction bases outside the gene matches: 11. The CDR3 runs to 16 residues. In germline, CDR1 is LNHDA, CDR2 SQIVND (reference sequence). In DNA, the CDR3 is TGTGCCAGTAGTATCAGTGCGGAGGGGGCGGCTGAAAAACTGTTTTTT. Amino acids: CASSISAEGAAEKLFF.

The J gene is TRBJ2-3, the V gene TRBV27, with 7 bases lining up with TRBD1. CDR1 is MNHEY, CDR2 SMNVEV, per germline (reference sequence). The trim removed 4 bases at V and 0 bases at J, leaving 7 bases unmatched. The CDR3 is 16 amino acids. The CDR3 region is CASSSLRGLSTDTQYF. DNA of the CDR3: TGTGCCAGCAGTTCCCTTAGGGGGCTTAGCACAGATACGCAGTATTTT.

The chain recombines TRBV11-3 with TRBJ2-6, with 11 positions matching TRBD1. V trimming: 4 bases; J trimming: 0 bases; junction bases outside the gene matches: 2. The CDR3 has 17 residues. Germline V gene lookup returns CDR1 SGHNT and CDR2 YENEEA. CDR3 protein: CASSSGTGGSGANVLTF. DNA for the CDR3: TGTGCCAGCAGCTCCGGGACAGGGGGCTCTGGGGCCAACGTCCTGACTTTC.

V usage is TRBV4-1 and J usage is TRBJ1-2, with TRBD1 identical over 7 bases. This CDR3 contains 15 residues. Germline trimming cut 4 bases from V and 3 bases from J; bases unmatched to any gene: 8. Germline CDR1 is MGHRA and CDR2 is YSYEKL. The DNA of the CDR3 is TGCGCCAGCAGCCCCACGGCAGGGGGTGACTATGGCTACACCTTC. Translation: CASSPTAGGDYGYTF.

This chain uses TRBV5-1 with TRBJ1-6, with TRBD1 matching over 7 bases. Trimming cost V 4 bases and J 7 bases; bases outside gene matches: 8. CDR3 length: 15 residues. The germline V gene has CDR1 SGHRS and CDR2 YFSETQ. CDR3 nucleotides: TGCGCCAGCAGCGACCTAGGAGGGGGCAATTCACCCCTCCACTTT. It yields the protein CASSDLGGGNSPLHF.

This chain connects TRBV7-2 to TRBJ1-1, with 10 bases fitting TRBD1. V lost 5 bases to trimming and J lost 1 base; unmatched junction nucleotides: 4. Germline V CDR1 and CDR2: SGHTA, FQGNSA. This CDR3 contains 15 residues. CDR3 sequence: CASSQWTGGNTEAFF. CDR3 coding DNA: TGTGCCAGCAGCCAATGGACAGGGGGGAACACTGAAGCTTTCTTT.

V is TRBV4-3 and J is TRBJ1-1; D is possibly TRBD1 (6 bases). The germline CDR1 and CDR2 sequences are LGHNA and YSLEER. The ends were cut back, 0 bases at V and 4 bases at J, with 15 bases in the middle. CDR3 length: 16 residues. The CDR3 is CASSQDPAGAGTEAFF. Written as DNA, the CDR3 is TGCGCCAGCAGCCAAGATCCGGCAGGGGCCGGCACTGAAGCTTTCTTT.

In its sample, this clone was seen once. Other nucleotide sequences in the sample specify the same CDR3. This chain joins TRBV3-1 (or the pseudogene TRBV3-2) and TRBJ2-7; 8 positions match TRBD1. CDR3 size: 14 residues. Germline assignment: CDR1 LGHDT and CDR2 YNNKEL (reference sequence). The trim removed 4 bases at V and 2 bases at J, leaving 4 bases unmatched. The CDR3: CASSPGTGPYEQYF. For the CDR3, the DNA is TGTGCCAGCAGCCCAGGGACAGGTCCCTACGAGCAGTACTTC.

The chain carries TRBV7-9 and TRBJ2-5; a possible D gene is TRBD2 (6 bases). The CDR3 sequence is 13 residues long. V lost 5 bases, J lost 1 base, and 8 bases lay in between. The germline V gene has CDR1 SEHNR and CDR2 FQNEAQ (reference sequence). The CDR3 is CASSLGLQETQYF. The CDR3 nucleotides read TGTGCCAGCAGCCTGGGACTCCAAGAGACCCAGTACTTC. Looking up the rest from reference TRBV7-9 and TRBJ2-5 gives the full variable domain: DTGVSQNPRHKITKRGQNVTFRCDPISEHNRLYWYRQTLGQGPEFLTYFQNEAQLEKSRLLSDRFSAERPKGSFSTLEIQRTEQGDSAMYLCASSLGLQETQYFGPGTRLLVL.

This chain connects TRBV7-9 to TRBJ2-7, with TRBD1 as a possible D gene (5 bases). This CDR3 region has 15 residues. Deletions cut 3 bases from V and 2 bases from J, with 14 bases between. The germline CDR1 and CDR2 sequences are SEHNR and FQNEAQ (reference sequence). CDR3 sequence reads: CASSFPQGKPYEQYF. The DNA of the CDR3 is TGTGCCAGCAGCTTCCCCCAGGGAAAGCCCTACGAGCAGTACTTC.